The 16 T cell receptor beta chains below come from one sample, sequenced in a study of graft-versus-host responses after intestinal transplantation. This table comes from immunoSEQ multiplex PCR, and its TCRdb copy is limited to in-frame clones, with some not included. Here the sample spans under 85,000 clones, roughly 94% being singletons. Which antigens these TCRs recognize remains unknown. Source: unstimulated CD8+ T cells sorted from spleen or lymph node cells, taken before intestinal transplant. The receptors shown here come from a human donor who received an intestinal transplant.

This chain links TRBV6-4 with TRBJ2-3; 12 nucleotides agree with TRBD2. CDR1 is MRHNA and CDR2 is SNTAGT in the germline V gene. With 2 bases clipped from V and 1 base from J, the junction kept 7 bases outside the gene matches. The CDR3 sequence is 18 residues long. CDR3 amino acids: CASSDPARLAGGTDTQYF. The CDR3 bases are TGTGCCAGCAGTGACCCCGCCCGACTAGCGGGAGGCACAGATACGCAGTATTTT.

The chain recombines TRBV29-1 with TRBJ1-1; 7 bases line up with TRBD1. The ends lost 6 bases at V and 6 bases at J; junction bases unmatched: 7. Germline loops: CDR1 SQVTM, CDR2 ANQGSEA. CDR3 length equals 12 residues. The CDR3 is CSVERQGPEAFF. CDR3 DNA sequence: TGCAGCGTGGAACGACAGGGCCCTGAAGCTTTCTTT. Full variable domain (remainder filled in from reference TRBV29-1 and TRBJ1-1): SAVISQKPSRDICQRGTSLTIQCQVDSQVTMMFWYRQQPGQSLTLIATANQGSEATYESGFVIDKFPISRPNLTFSTLTVSNMSPEDSSIYLCSVERQGPEAFFGQGTRLTVV.

V gene TRBV27 combines with J gene TRBJ2-5, with unresolved D. The germline gives CDR1 MNHEY, CDR2 SMNVEV (reference sequence). The ends were cut back, 0 bases at V and 2 bases at J, with 7 bases in the middle. This CDR3 is built from 14 residues. DNA of the CDR3: TGTGCCAGCAGTTTATCGGCGTCACAAGAGACCCAGTACTTC. It encodes CASSLSASQETQYF.

J is TRBJ2-7 and V is TRBV6-1, with TRBD1 identical over 9 bases. This CDR3 has 15 amino acids. The germline CDR1 and CDR2 sequences are MNHNS and SASEGT. Losses at the gene ends were 4 bases for V and 2 bases for J; bases not matched to a gene: 6. The CDR3 loop is CASSVTGGLPYEQYF. The CDR3 bases are TGTGCCAGCAGTGTAACAGGGGGCCTACCCTACGAGCAGTACTTC.

The V call is TRBV27, the J call TRBJ2-2, with unresolved D. This CDR3 is 16 amino acids long. Trimming shortened V by 2 bases and J by 0 bases, and 10 bases separated the two germline ends. Germline CDR1 reads MNHEY; CDR2 reads SMNVEV (reference sequence). CDR3 sequence: CASSLPGPANTGELFF. In DNA, the CDR3 is TGTGCCAGCAGTTTACCTGGGCCAGCGAACACCGGGGAGCTGTTTTTT.

The gene calls are TRBV7-8 and TRBJ2-2; D gene uncertain. The ends were cut back, 8 bases at V and 7 bases at J, with 17 bases in the middle. The CDR3 has 14 residues. Looked up from germline, CDR1 is SGHVS and CDR2 is FQNEAQ. For the CDR3, the DNA is TGTGCCAGCCAGATTAGGGCCTTCGGCGGGGAGCTGTTTTTT. Encoded protein: CASQIRAFGGELFF.

This rearrangement joins TRBV5-5 to TRBJ2-1, with 11 bases that match TRBD2. Germline lookup yields CDR1 SGHKS and CDR2 YYEKEE (reference sequence). After removal of 4 bases from V and 4 bases from J, the junction contained 10 bases not matched to a gene. CDR3 length equals 17 residues. CDR3 amino acids: CASSLIAGGPQYNEQFF. The CDR3 DNA is TGTGCCAGCAGCCTTATAGCGGGAGGGCCTCAGTACAATGAGCAGTTCTTC.

The V call is TRBV5-6, the J call TRBJ2-7; 8 nucleotides agree with TRBD2. CDR1 and CDR2 from the germline V gene are SGHDT and YYEEEE. V trimming: 3 bases; J trimming: 3 bases; junction bases outside the gene matches: 8. The CDR3 sequence is 15 residues long. CDR3 sequence reads: CASSSTSGQVYEQYF. As DNA, the CDR3 is TGTGCCAGCAGCTCAACTAGCGGCCAGGTCTACGAGCAGTACTTC.

V is TRBV4-1 and J is TRBJ1-1; 11 positions match TRBD1. Trimming removed 3 bases from V and 0 bases from J; junction bases left unmatched: 3. Germline-derived CDR1 and CDR2 are MGHRA and YSYEKL. CDR3 length: 16 amino acids. The CDR3 here is CASSQGQGVMNTEAFF. In nucleotides, the CDR3 is TGCGCCAGCAGCCAGGGACAGGGGGTCATGAACACTGAAGCTTTCTTT.

The V and J genes are TRBV4-2 and TRBJ2-7; no firm D call. The length of the CDR3 is 12 residues. Deletions cut 0 bases from V and 4 bases from J, with 4 bases between. Per the germline V gene, CDR1 is LGHNA and CDR2 is YNFKEQ. The CDR3 sequence: CASSQDGYEQYF. CDR3 DNA: TGTGCCAGCAGCCAAGACGGATACGAGCAGTACTTC.

The V gene is TRBV11-2, the J gene TRBJ2-1, with 7 bases fitting TRBD2. Unmatched junction bases numbered 19, after V lost 6 bases and J lost 5 bases. From germline, CDR1 is SGHAT and CDR2 FQNNGV. The CDR3 has 18 amino acids. The CDR3: CASRKSLGRTRRDNEQFF. The CDR3 bases are TGTGCCAGCAGAAAATCCCTGGGTAGGACTAGGCGGGACAATGAGCAGTTCTTC.

The chain couples TRBV7-2 to TRBJ2-4; D possibly uses TRBD1 or TRBD2 (5 bases each). Germline V gives CDR1 SGHTA, CDR2 FQGNSA. The CDR3 totals 17 residues. The V end was cut by 3 bases, the J end by 0 bases, with 15 bases between. In DNA form, the CDR3 reads TGTGCCAGCAGCTTTACCGGGACCCCAACAGCCAAAAACATTCAGTACTTC. Amino acids: CASSFTGTPTAKNIQYF.

V usage is TRBV9 and J usage is TRBJ2-5; D gene uncertain. Trimming removed 4 bases at V and 3 bases at J, with 10 bases between. Germline V gene sequence: CDR1 SGDLS, CDR2 YYNGEE. This CDR3 region has 13 residues. In nucleotides, the CDR3 is TGTGCCAGCAGCCCTCCCCGGGAAGAGACCCAGTACTTC. Its translation: CASSPPREETQYF.

The chain has TRBV27 and TRBJ2-7, with 7 nucleotides matching TRBD2. Germline V lookup: CDR1 MNHEY, CDR2 SMNVEV (reference sequence). The CDR3 has 16 amino acids. The ends lost 5 bases at V and 2 bases at J; junction bases unmatched: 12. For the CDR3, the DNA is TGTGCCAGCAGTCCTGCTGGTAGCGGGCTGACCTACGAGCAGTACTTC. It is translated as CASSPAGSGLTYEQYF.

This rearrangement joins TRBV7-6 to TRBJ2-5, with a weak D call TRBD2 (5 bases). Germline lookup yields CDR1 SGHVS and CDR2 FNYEAQ. V lost 5 bases to trimming and J lost 4 bases, with 20 bases between them. CDR3 length equals 16 residues. The CDR3 DNA follows: TGTGCCAGCAGCCCCCACCAAGCGACTCGGGGAGAGACCCAGTACTTC. Its protein is CASSPHQATRGETQYF.

The chain joins TRBV19 to TRBJ2-2; TRBD1 agrees at 7 bases. This CDR3 has 16 amino acids. Germline CDR1 LNHDA, CDR2 SQIVND (reference sequence). Trimming cost V 5 bases and J 3 bases; bases outside gene matches: 9. CDR3 sequence reads: CASSWGTDLDTGELFF. The CDR3 region has the DNA TGTGCCAGTAGTTGGGGGACAGACCTTGACACCGGGGAGCTGTTTTTT. Drawing the rest from reference TRBV19 and TRBJ2-2, the complete variable domain is DGGITQSPKYLFRKEGQNVTLSCEQNLNHDAMYWYRQDPGQGLRLIYYSQIVNDFQKGDIAEGYSVSREKKESFPLTVTSAQKNPTAFYLCASSWGTDLDTGELFFGEGSRLTVL.